Following are 32 T cell receptor beta chains from one sample sequenced in a study of PD-L1 blockade in urothelial cancer. Clones were sequenced by immunoSEQ multiplex PCR, and TCRdb holds only the in-frame ones, with some missing. The sample has around 100,000 clones; under 95% are singletons. Time point of the sample: peripheral blood 6 weeks after treatment start. Source: PBMCs, taken around atezolizumab (anti-PD-L1) treatment. All receptors come from a man aged 60-69 years with urothelial cancer.

This rearrangement joins TRBV2 to TRBJ1-2; 8 bases are a match to TRBD1. This CDR3 region has 14 residues. CDR1 is SNHLY, CDR2 FYNNEI, per germline. Germline trimming cut 1 base from V and 9 bases from J; bases unmatched to any gene: 7. In nucleotides, the CDR3 is TGTGCCAGCAGTGAAGGCCAGGGGGCGCGGAGCTACACCTTC. Protein: CASSEGQGARSYTF.

The V call is TRBV9, the J call TRBJ1-1, with TRBD1 matching over 8 bases. CDR1 is SGDLS, CDR2 YYNGEE, per germline. Trimming removed 0 bases from V and 3 bases from J; junction bases left unmatched: 10. The CDR3 sequence is 17 residues long. DNA for the CDR3: TGTGCCAGCAGCGTAGCTTCGGGGCAGGGGGCTGACACTGAAGCTTTCTTT. Its protein product is CASSVASGQGADTEAFF.

The chain has TRBV2 and TRBJ1-5; TRBD1 agrees at 10 bases. CDR1 and CDR2 (germline): SNHLY, FYNNEI. The V segment lost 6 bases and the J segment 3 bases; nucleotides outside the gene matches: 5. The CDR3 sequence is 15 residues long. The CDR3 DNA follows: TGTGCCAGCAGCAGACAGGGGGCGGACAATCAGCCCCAGCATTTT. As protein: CASSRQGADNQPQHF.

The chain recombines TRBV6-5 with TRBJ1-3; TRBD1 matches 7 bases. Germline CDR1 reads MNHEY; CDR2 reads SVGAGI. The CDR3 consists of 14 residues. V gave up 2 bases and J gave up 2 bases; unmatched junction bases: 0. CDR3 sequence reads: CASSYDRAGNTIYF. In nucleotides, the CDR3 is TGTGCCAGCAGTTACGACAGGGCTGGAAACACCATATATTTT.

The V and J genes are TRBV9 and TRBJ1-4; TRBD1 is a possible D gene (5 bases). V lost 0 bases, J lost 6 bases, and 12 bases lay in between. CDR3 length: 15 residues. Germline V gene data show CDR1 as SGDLS and CDR2 as YYNGEE. CDR3 residues: CASSVVEGIDEKLFF. The CDR3, as DNA: TGTGCCAGCAGCGTAGTGGAGGGGATCGATGAAAAACTGTTTTTT.

CDR3 nucleotide sequence: TGTGCCAGCAGTGAGGGTAGCGGGGGGCCTGGCACCGGGGAGCTGTTTTTT. This gives the protein CASSEGSGGPGTGELFF. The gene calls are TRBV6-1 and TRBJ2-2; TRBD2 aligns across 10 bases. CDR1 is MNHNS, CDR2 SASEGT, per germline. The CDR3 length is 17 residues. The V gene end was trimmed by 3 bases and the J gene end by 4 bases; junction bases not matched to a gene: 8.

The chain combines TRBV5-4 with TRBJ2-7; 9 positions match TRBD1. Germline V CDR1 and CDR2: SGHNT, YYREEE (reference sequence). The V and J ends lost 4 bases and 0 bases, in that order; junction bases with no gene match: 5. This CDR3 is 15 amino acids long. The CDR3 coding sequence is TGTGCCAGCAGCAGCTCGACAGGGGGCTCCTACGAGCAGTACTTC. This gives the protein CASSSSTGGSYEQYF.

This chain uses TRBV5-6 with TRBJ2-7; D may be TRBD1 (6 bases). Between the trimmed V and J ends, which lost 3 bases and 0 bases, there was a span of 10 bases. CDR3 length: 14 amino acids. Germline-derived CDR1 and CDR2 are SGHDT and YYEEEE. CDR3 bases: TGTGCCAGCAGCTCCGCAGGGGTCTCCTACGAGCAGTACTTC. The encoded protein is CASSSAGVSYEQYF. The full variable domain, completed using reference TRBV5-6 and TRBJ2-7, is DAGVTQSPTHLIKTRGQQVTLRCSPKSGHDTVSWYQQALGQGPQFIFQYYEEEERQRGNFPDRFSGHQFPNYSSELNVNALLLGDSALYLCASSSAGVSYEQYFGPGTRLTVT.

V and J are TRBV4-2 and TRBJ2-1; D remains ambiguous. Germline CDR1 is LGHNA and CDR2 is YNFKEQ. This CDR3 comprises 13 residues. Trimming took off 1 base at V and 10 bases at J, with 11 bases between the two ends. The DNA of the CDR3 is TGTGCCAGCAGCCAAGGAGAGAATGCGGAGCAGTTCTTC. Protein product: CASSQGENAEQFF.

This chain links TRBV2 with TRBJ2-7; 10 bases align to TRBD2. The length of the CDR3 is 15 residues. CDR1 and CDR2 (germline): SNHLY, FYNNEI. The V and J ends lost 4 bases and 6 bases, in that order; junction bases with no gene match: 9. CDR3 amino acids: CASSASGGDGGEQYF. CDR3 coding DNA: TGTGCCAGCAGTGCGAGCGGGGGGGATGGGGGCGAGCAGTACTTC.

V is TRBV5-6 and J is TRBJ2-1; 10 bases are a match to TRBD1. This CDR3 has 15 amino acids. The germline V gene has CDR1 SGHDT and CDR2 YYEEEE. The junction had 10 bases not matched to a gene; V was cut back by 4 bases and J by 9 bases. The CDR3, as DNA: TGTGCCAGCAGCAGCTCGGGACAGGGGTTTATTGAGCAGTTCTTC. Translated, it gives CASSSSGQGFIEQFF.

This sequence joins TRBV29-1 and TRBJ2-3; a weak D match, TRBD2 (5 bases). This CDR3 comprises 15 residues. The V end was cut by 4 bases, the J end by 0 bases, with 14 bases between. Germline V gives CDR1 SQVTM, CDR2 ANQGSEA. For the CDR3, the DNA is TGCAGCGTTGCTTATGTTGGCGGGAGCACAGATACGCAGTATTTT. Translating gives CSVAYVGGSTDTQYF.

V usage is TRBV10-1 and J usage is TRBJ1-5; 7 bases align to TRBD1. Germline values: CDR1 WNHNN, CDR2 SYGVQD (reference sequence). With V trimmed by 10 bases and J by 4 bases, 10 bases remained unmatched. CDR3 length: 14 residues. This CDR3 reads CATVPVGQNQPQHF. The CDR3 region has the DNA TGCGCCACCGTTCCGGTGGGACAGAATCAGCCCCAGCATTTT.

This sequence joins TRBV2 and TRBJ1-1; 9 nucleotides align to TRBD1. From germline, CDR1 is SNHLY and CDR2 FYNNEI. The CDR3 consists of 14 residues. V dropped 3 bases and J dropped 12; count of bases not matched to a gene: 11. The CDR3 sequence: CASSDGDRDPHPFF. The CDR3 DNA is TGTGCCAGCAGTGATGGGGACAGGGACCCCCACCCTTTCTTT.

V and J are TRBV5-1 and TRBJ2-5, with a possible D match to TRBD1 (5 bases). Trimming stripped 0 bases from V and 5 bases from J, with 14 bases between. CDR1 SGHRS and CDR2 YFSETQ come from the germline V gene. The CDR3 has 15 amino acids. This chain's CDR3 is CASSLGVQVGETQYF. The CDR3 DNA reads as TGCGCCAGCAGCTTGGGAGTACAGGTCGGGGAGACCCAGTACTTC.

V usage is TRBV11-2 and J usage is TRBJ2-2; 8 nucleotides agree with TRBD2. CDR1 SGHAT and CDR2 FQNNGV come from the germline V gene. The CDR3 has 15 residues. The V and J ends lost 7 bases and 3 bases, in that order; junction bases with no gene match: 7. This CDR3 is CASTRRGADTGELFF. CDR3 in DNA: TGTGCCAGCACCCGGCGGGGGGCCGACACCGGGGAGCTGTTTTTT. The full variable domain, with the rest looked up from reference TRBV11-2 and TRBJ2-2, is EAGVAQSPRYKIIEKRQSVAFWCNPISGHATLYWYQQILGQGPKLLIQFQNNGVVDDSQLPKDRFSAERLKGVDSTLKIQPAKLEDSAVYLCASTRRGADTGELFFGEGSRLTVL.

V usage is TRBV21-1 and J usage is TRBJ2-7; whether TRBD2, the table's D call, matches the DNA was not checked. TRBV21-1 is a pseudogene segment. This CDR3 region has 19 residues. In DNA form, the CDR3 reads TGTGCCAGCAGCACCCCCCGGACTAGCGGGAGGGCCCCCGGCTACGAGCAGTACTTC. Residues: CASSTPRTSGRAPGYEQYF.

The rearrangement links TRBV15 to TRBJ1-3; D is undetermined. Per the germline V gene, CDR1 is LNHNV and CDR2 is YYDKDF (reference sequence). The V gene lost 0 bases and the J gene lost 3 bases, with 15 bases spanning the gap. The CDR3 loop spans 17 amino acids. CDR3 DNA: TGTGCCACCAGCAGAGATGAATCGGGGTGGAATGGAAACACCATATATTTT. Its translation is CATSRDESGWNGNTIYF.

J is TRBJ2-7 and V is TRBV6-5; 8 bases fit TRBD1. This CDR3 contains 13 residues. The germline V gene has CDR1 MNHEY and CDR2 SVGAGI. With 11 bases clipped from V and 9 bases from J, the junction kept 15 bases outside the gene matches. CDR3 amino acids: CAPGDRSKSGQYF. The CDR3 DNA reads as TGTGCCCCAGGGGACAGGTCTAAAAGCGGGCAGTACTTC.

This clone was detected once. The chain couples TRBV19 to TRBJ2-1, with D perhaps matching TRBD1 (5 bases). This CDR3 comprises 15 residues. Trimming removed 5 bases from V and 0 bases from J, with 11 bases in between. Germline V CDR1 and CDR2: LNHDA, SQIVND (reference sequence). The CDR3 DNA sequence: TGTGCCAGTAGTCCTACAACAGGCTCCTACAATGAGCAGTTCTTC. Encoded protein: CASSPTTGSYNEQFF.

V usage is TRBV5-1 and J usage is TRBJ1-2; D is possibly TRBD1 (6 bases). V was shortened by 0 bases and J by 6 bases, with 12 bases between the two germline ends. CDR3 length: 14 residues. Germline values: CDR1 SGHRS, CDR2 YFSETQ. CDR3 coding DNA: TGCGCCAGCAGCTTGGCCCAGGGGTCGAATGGCTACACCTTC. Translation: CASSLAQGSNGYTF.

The rearrangement uses TRBV6-6 and TRBJ1-5; TRBD1 might be the D (5 bases). Germline V gives CDR1 MNHNY, CDR2 SVGAGI (reference sequence). The CDR3 is 14 amino acids. Trimming cost V 6 bases and J 4 bases, with 13 bases left between them. The CDR3 protein is CASRYLRENQPQHF. The CDR3 DNA sequence: TGTGCCAGCAGATACCTCAGGGAAAATCAGCCCCAGCATTTT.

The chain combines TRBV10-3 with TRBJ1-1; D not resolved. Germline lookup yields CDR1 ENHRY and CDR2 SYGVKD. Between the trimmed V and J ends, which lost 0 bases and 1 base, there was a span of 3 bases. This CDR3 contains 13 residues. CDR3 sequence reads: CAISESQNTEAFF. The CDR3 bases are TGTGCCATCAGTGAGTCTCAGAACACTGAAGCTTTCTTT.

The chain combines TRBV4-1 with TRBJ2-5; D unclear. There are 15 residues in the CDR3. V was clipped by 4 bases and J by 2 bases, with 14 bases between them. Germline V gene data show CDR1 as MGHRA and CDR2 as YSYEKL. The CDR3: CASSLRGARQETQYF. CDR3 coding DNA: TGCGCCAGCAGCCTGAGAGGTGCTAGGCAAGAGACCCAGTACTTC.

J is TRBJ2-7 and V is TRBV6-1; 12 nucleotides match TRBD2. CDR1 and CDR2 from the germline V gene are MNHNS and SASEGT. CDR3 size: 14 residues. After removal of 3 bases from V and 7 bases from J, the junction contained 4 bases not matched to a gene. CDR3 in amino acids: CASSDLAGGREQYF. The CDR3 DNA follows: TGTGCCAGCAGTGACCTAGCGGGGGGGCGAGAGCAGTACTTC.

V gene TRBV28 combines with J gene TRBJ1-5; possibly TRBD1 for D (5 bases). The length of the CDR3 is 17 residues. V lost 5 bases and J 4 bases, leaving 21 bases between the germline ends. In germline, CDR1 is MDHEN, CDR2 SYDVKM. CDR3: CASSPIIGHVGNQPQHF. The DNA of the CDR3 is TGTGCCAGCAGTCCGATCATAGGACATGTTGGGAATCAGCCCCAGCATTTT.

CDR3: CASTLAGETQYF. CDR3 DNA sequence: TGTGCCAGCACTCTAGCGGGGGAGACCCAGTACTTC. The chain links TRBV2 to TRBJ2-5, with 9 bases that match TRBD2. The J segment lost 5 bases and the V segment lost 7 bases, leaving 2 bases of the junction unmatched. Looked up from germline, CDR1 is SNHLY and CDR2 is FYNNEI. This CDR3 has 12 residues.

This clone was counted once. V usage is TRBV28 and J usage is TRBJ2-7; D uncertain. Trimming removed 3 bases at V and 2 bases at J, with 5 bases between. Germline V gene lookup returns CDR1 MDHEN and CDR2 SYDVKM. This CDR3 has 12 amino acids. The CDR3: CASSFLTYEQYF. In DNA, the CDR3 is TGTGCCAGCAGTTTTTTAACCTACGAGCAGTACTTC.

V usage is TRBV21-1 and J usage is TRBJ1-2. TRBV21-1 is assigned pseudogene status. The CDR3 runs to 15 residues. The CDR3 loop is CASSKTRNGVYGYTF. CDR3 nucleotides: TGTGCCAGCAGCAAAACAAGAAACGGGGTATATGGCTACACCTTC.

The V and J genes are TRBV27 and TRBJ1-2, with TRBD1 identical over 8 bases. The germline CDR1 and CDR2 sequences are MNHEY and SMNVEV (reference sequence). J gave up 5 bases and V 5 bases, and 7 bases lay outside the gene matches. This CDR3 has 14 amino acids. The CDR3 DNA reads TGTGCCAGCAGTACACGGACAGGGCTATATGGCTACACCTTC. This sequence encodes CASSTRTGLYGYTF.

The J gene is TRBJ2-7, the V gene TRBV5-1; TRBD1 matches at 7 bases. V was pared by 5 bases and J by 3 bases, with 5 bases of the junction left unmatched. CDR3 length: 13 residues. The germline V gene has CDR1 SGHRS and CDR2 YFSETQ. CDR3 protein: CASRAGTVYEQYF. The CDR3 bases are TGCGCCAGCAGGGCCGGGACAGTCTACGAGCAGTACTTC.

This clone was seen more than once but under ten times. The chain carries TRBV28 and TRBJ1-1; a possible D gene is TRBD1 (6 bases). From germline, CDR1 is MDHEN and CDR2 SYDVKM. CDR3 length equals 13 residues. V was cut by 5 bases and J by 3 bases, with 10 bases left in between. The CDR3 sequence: CASSVQGYTEAFF. The CDR3 bases are TGTGCCAGCAGTGTCCAGGGGTACACTGAAGCTTTCTTT.